These 29 T cell receptor beta chains were all obtained from the same sample, sequenced in a study of regulatory T cells in long-lasting Graves disease. Sequencing libraries for TCR beta were prepared with iRepertoire HTBI primers and Arm-PCR of CDR3 regions. TCRdb re-derived calls from the multiplex PCR reads in MiXCR, one entry per CDR3 protein. The repertoire holds about 340,000 distinct CDR3 sequences, with roughly a fifth as singletons. Time point meaning: persistent/refractory GD, antithyroid drugs over 5 years with positive TRAb. From PBMCs, RNA was extracted and then used to make the TCR library. The starting material was peripheral blood mononuclear cells (PBMCs), obtained when the disease was refractory, from a patient treated with antithyroid drugs. These receptors all come from a female donor with Graves disease.

CDR3 DNA sequence: TGTGCCAGTAGTCCCCGGACAGGGGGCTTCAGGATCAACACTGAAGCTTTCTTT. Translating gives CASSPRTGGFRINTEAFF. The chain is built from TRBV19 and TRBJ1-1; 11 nucleotides match TRBD1. After removal of 5 bases from V and 2 bases from J, the junction contained 13 bases not matched to a gene. The CDR3 consists of 18 residues. CDR1 LNHDA and CDR2 SQIVND come from the germline V gene (reference sequence).

In this sample, this clonotype turned up many times. The CDR3 region is CASSSSRAGVLGINSYEQYF. CDR3 bases: TGTGCCAGCAGTTCATCCCGAGCGGGGGTCCTGGGAATTAACTCCTACGAGCAGTACTTC. V is TRBV28 and J is TRBJ2-7, with 8 nucleotides matching TRBD2. J gave up 0 bases and V 4 bases, and 20 bases lay outside the gene matches. The CDR3 is made up of 20 amino acids. Germline V gene lookup returns CDR1 MDHEN and CDR2 SYDVKM. The entire variable domain, with the rest obtained from reference TRBV28 and TRBJ2-7, is as follows: DVKVTQSSRYLVKRTGEKVFLECVQDMDHENMFWYRQDPGLGLRLIYFSYDVKMKEKGDIPEGYSVSREKKERFSLILESASTNQTSMYLCASSSSRAGVLGINSYEQYFGPGTRLTVT.

The CDR3 sequence is CASSIGRVGEQYF. DNA of the CDR3: TGTGCCAGTAGTATAGGAAGGGTAGGCGAGCAGTACTTC. The chain employs TRBV19 and TRBJ2-7; D is undetermined. The germline V gene encodes CDR1 LNHDA and CDR2 SQIVND (reference sequence). The V end was cut by 1 base, the J end by 6 bases, with 10 bases between. This CDR3 spans 13 amino acids.

This clonotype occurred a few times. The chain has TRBV6-2 or TRBV6-3 and TRBJ1-5, with D tentatively TRBD1 (6 bases). Germline lookup yields CDR1 MNHEY and CDR2 SVGEGT. V was trimmed by 6 bases and J by 7 bases, leaving 16 bases between them. The CDR3 consists of 14 residues. The CDR3 DNA reads TGTGCCAGCAGCCTCGACAGGAGAGGGCAGCCCCAGCATTTT. As protein: CASSLDRRGQPQHF.

This chain connects TRBV24-1 to TRBJ2-3, with D possibly TRBD2 on 6 matching bases. CDR3 length equals 14 residues. CDR1 is KGHDR and CDR2 is SFDVKD in the germline V gene. Trimming removed 4 bases at V and 4 bases at J, with 11 bases between. CDR3 sequence (DNA): TGTGCCACCAGTGACCCTAGCGCAGCAGATACGCAGTATTTT. It specifies CATSDPSAADTQYF.

This chain links TRBV20-1 with TRBJ1-2; TRBD1 agrees at 9 bases. Germline loops: CDR1 DFQATT, CDR2 SNEGSKA (reference sequence). V gave up 3 bases and J gave up 7 bases; unmatched junction bases: 9. CDR3 length: 14 amino acids. The CDR3 DNA sequence: TGCAGTGCTAGCGGGGGACAGGGCTTTTCTGGCTACACCTTC. Encoded protein: CSASGGQGFSGYTF.

About this clonotype itself: This may be a read error, as it is one base from a much larger clone. This chain joins TRBV12-3 or TRBV12-4 and TRBJ1-1; D might be TRBD1 (6 bases). This CDR3 has 11 residues. The CDR3 here is CAGSADREAFF. The CDR3 DNA is TGTGCCGGCAGCGCGGACAGAGAAGCTTTCTTT.

The chain recombines TRBV19 with TRBJ1-2; maybe TRBD1 (5 bases). Trimming took off 7 bases at V and 4 bases at J, with 22 bases between the two ends. Per germline, CDR1 LNHDA and CDR2 SQIVND (reference sequence). The CDR3 is 16 amino acids. CDR3 sequence reads: CASTTTRGGRGYGYTF. CDR3 nucleotide sequence: TGTGCCAGTACCACGACCCGCGGGGGTCGGGGCTATGGCTACACCTTC.

The chain has TRBV20-1 and TRBJ2-5, with TRBD2 identical over 13 bases. This CDR3 spans 13 amino acids. Germline V gene sequence: CDR1 DFQATT, CDR2 SNEGSKA (reference sequence). V shed 5 bases, J shed 5 bases, and the junction held 2 bases outside the gene matches. The CDR3 here is CSAWTSGGETQYF. CDR3 sequence (DNA): TGCAGTGCTTGGACTAGCGGGGGCGAGACCCAGTACTTC.

The table lists this clonotype with many counts. The chain has TRBV2 and TRBJ1-2, with TRBD1 identical over 7 bases. The trim removed 4 bases at V and 5 bases at J, leaving 13 bases unmatched. The germline gives CDR1 SNHLY, CDR2 FYNNEI. CDR3 size: 16 residues. For the CDR3, the DNA is TGTGCCAGCAGTGTCGGGAAGAGGGGACAGCATTATGGCTACACCTTC. It is translated as CASSVGKRGQHYGYTF.

The rearrangement links TRBV5-5 to TRBJ1-6, with D perhaps TRBD1 (6 bases). Germline V lookup: CDR1 SGHKS, CDR2 YYEKEE (reference sequence). This CDR3 is 16 amino acids long. V shed 6 bases and J shed 7 bases, with 20 bases lying between them. CDR3: CASIRDPGAENSPLHF. In nucleotides, the CDR3 is TGTGCCAGCATAAGAGACCCGGGGGCTGAAAATTCACCCCTCCACTTT.

This chain uses TRBV19 with TRBJ1-2; a weak D match, TRBD1 (5 bases). Germline CDR1 LNHDA, CDR2 SQIVND (reference sequence). CDR3 length: 13 amino acids. Between the trimmed V and J ends, which lost 3 bases and 7 bases, there was a span of 12 bases. The CDR3 bases are TGTGCCAGTAGTATTACTGAGAGGGGTGGCTACACCTTC. Its protein is CASSITERGGYTF.

This clonotype has at least ten counts. The rearrangement joins TRBV11-3 to TRBJ2-5; the match to TRBD1 covers 10 bases. Germline trimming cut 5 bases from V and 4 bases from J; bases unmatched to any gene: 7. There are 15 residues in the CDR3. The germline V gene encodes CDR1 SGHNT and CDR2 YENEEA. DNA of the CDR3: TGTGCCAGCAGCACACGGACAGGGGGTGTAGAGACCCAGTACTTC. Amino acid sequence: CASSTRTGGVETQYF.

This clonotype occurred many times. V and J are TRBV6-5 and TRBJ1-1; TRBD1 might be the D (6 bases). Trimming stripped 1 base from V and 0 bases from J, with 15 bases between. Germline V gene lookup returns CDR1 MNHEY and CDR2 SVGAGI. The CDR3 totals 17 residues. The CDR3 sequence: CASSYYNRAPMNTEAFF. The CDR3 region has the DNA TGTGCCAGCAGTTACTACAACAGGGCTCCCATGAACACTGAAGCTTTCTTT.

This clonotype was seen many times. This rearrangement joins TRBV27 to TRBJ2-7, with 10 bases that match TRBD1. The germline V gene has CDR1 MNHEY and CDR2 SMNVEV (reference sequence). The CDR3 sequence is 17 residues long. J was trimmed by 7 bases and V by 5 bases; bases with no gene match: 17. The CDR3 spells CASSKLPGQGTLLEQYF. The CDR3 DNA reads TGTGCCAGCAGTAAACTTCCGGGACAGGGGACACTTCTAGAGCAGTACTTC.

This clonotype was detected ten times or more. CDR3 coding DNA: TGTGCCAGCAGGCGGTATCAGGGCAGGGGAACCTACGAGCAGTACTTC. Protein: CASRRYQGRGTYEQYF. The genes are TRBV6-2 or TRBV6-3 and TRBJ2-7; weak D call: TRBD1 (6 bases). V was shortened by 6 bases and J by 2 bases, with 20 bases between the two germline ends. This CDR3 has 16 residues. Germline V gives CDR1 MNHEY, CDR2 SVGEGT.

This clonotype showed up many times. The chain employs TRBV7-9 and TRBJ2-7; 12 nucleotides line up with TRBD2. The CDR3 runs 16 residues. J was trimmed by 3 bases and V by 4 bases; bases with no gene match: 7. Per germline, CDR1 SEHNR and CDR2 FQNEAQ (reference sequence). The CDR3 DNA reads TGTGCCAGCAGCTCCCTCCTAGCGGGAGGGTACTACGAGCAGTACTTC. Protein product: CASSSLLAGGYYEQYF.

This clonotype was counted at least ten times. This chain links TRBV6-1 with TRBJ2-7; maybe TRBD2 (6 bases). Germline V gives CDR1 MNHNS, CDR2 SASEGT. The CDR3 runs 16 residues. Deletions cut 6 bases from V and 0 bases from J, with 18 bases between. CDR3 in amino acids: CASSPHRGAISYEQYF. CDR3 nucleotides: TGTGCCAGCAGCCCCCACCGCGGGGCCATCTCCTACGAGCAGTACTTC.

Turning to this clonotype: The CDR3 end shows no conserved phenylalanine or tryptophan, and so a read error is likely. The gene calls are TRBV27 and TRBJ1-1; D not certain. The CDR3 runs to 13 residues. Germline CDR1 is MNHEY and CDR2 is SMNVEV (reference sequence). V was cut by 5 bases and J by 0 bases, with 7 bases left in between. CDR3 in DNA: TGTGCCAGCAGTCCGCGGTTGAACACTGAAGCTTTCTCT. Translation: CASSPRLNTEAFS.

This clonotype was seen many times. The chain combines TRBV20-1 with TRBJ1-1; D uncertain. Between the trimmed V and J ends, which lost 5 bases and 1 base, there was a span of 11 bases. Germline CDR1 DFQATT, CDR2 SNEGSKA (reference sequence). The CDR3 is made up of 13 amino acids. The CDR3 DNA is TGCAGTGCTCCGCGGACGGGGAACACTGAAGCTTTCTTT. Amino acid sequence: CSAPRTGNTEAFF.

This clonotype was seen repeatedly, ten times or more. This chain's CDR3 is CASKDRGSSGNTIYF. CDR3 nucleotide sequence: TGTGCCAGCAAGGACAGGGGGAGCTCTGGAAACACCATATATTTT. V is TRBV11-2 and J is TRBJ1-3, with 10 bases lining up with TRBD1. CDR1 and CDR2 from the germline V gene are SGHAT and FQNNGV. The CDR3 is 15 residues long. V lost 7 bases to trimming and J lost 0 bases; unmatched junction nucleotides: 3.

A few counts support this clonotype. The gene calls are TRBV7-2 and TRBJ1-6; the D is unclear. Germline V gene sequence: CDR1 SGHTA, CDR2 FQGNSA. V was shortened by 0 bases and J by 10 bases, with 10 bases between the two germline ends. This CDR3 comprises 14 residues. CDR3 bases: TGTGCCAGCAGCTTAGCGACTACAAAGTCACCCCTCCACTTT. Translated, it gives CASSLATTKSPLHF.

This clonotype was counted between two and nine times. This rearrangement joins TRBV6-2 or TRBV6-3 to TRBJ2-7; D remains ambiguous. This CDR3 spans 15 amino acids. Germline V gene lookup returns CDR1 MNHEY and CDR2 SVGEGT. Trimming left V 5 bases short and J 2 bases short, with 16 bases between. This CDR3 reads CASSEVVRTTYEQYF. CDR3 DNA: TGTGCCAGCAGTGAAGTTGTCAGAACGACCTACGAGCAGTACTTC.

The chain recombines TRBV7-2 with TRBJ1-1, with D tentatively TRBD1 (6 bases). Germline CDR1 and CDR2: SGHTA and FQGNSA. V was clipped by 4 bases and J by 4 bases, with 19 bases between them. The CDR3 contains 16 residues. The CDR3 DNA is TGTGCCAGCAGCTCCCAGGGGCCCATGGGTGGCACTGAAGCTTTCTTT. Translated, it gives CASSSQGPMGGTEAFF.

This clonotype appeared many times. This chain connects TRBV15 to TRBJ2-5, with 8 bases identical to TRBD1. The CDR3 is 16 residues long. The ends lost 1 base at V and 4 bases at J; junction bases unmatched: 8. Germline-derived CDR1 and CDR2 are LNHNV and YYDKDF (reference sequence). CDR3 loop: CATSRGVSTGGETQYF. CDR3 nucleotide sequence: TGTGCCACCAGCAGAGGGGTTTCCACAGGGGGAGAGACCCAGTACTTC.

This clonotype was found many times. CDR3 in amino acids: CASSVVEWYPGGELFF. The CDR3 coding sequence is TGTGCCAGCAGTGTTGTGGAGTGGTACCCGGGCGGGGAGCTGTTTTTT. This chain links TRBV2 with TRBJ2-2; D uncertain. This CDR3 comprises 16 residues. Germline lookup yields CDR1 SNHLY and CDR2 FYNNEI. With 4 bases removed from V and 7 bases from J, the gap between germline ends came to 19 bases.

At least ten counts were recorded for this clonotype. V is TRBV7-9 and J is TRBJ1-4; unclear D gene. The CDR3 is made up of 14 amino acids. Trimming removed 0 bases at V and 8 bases at J, with 10 bases between. CDR1 and CDR2 (germline): SEHNR, FQNEAQ (reference sequence). CDR3 protein: CASSLAQPGEKLFF. The CDR3 DNA reads as TGTGCCAGCAGCTTAGCCCAGCCCGGGGAAAAACTGTTTTTT.

This clonotype was counted between two and nine times. J is TRBJ1-5 and V is TRBV5-6; D is uncertain. CDR1 is SGHDT and CDR2 is YYEEEE in the germline V gene. Trimming took 1 base from V and 2 from J, leaving 13 bases between them. The length of the CDR3 is 16 residues. The CDR3 loop is CASSLSGPWGNQPQHF. The CDR3 DNA follows: TGTGCCAGCAGCTTGTCTGGGCCCTGGGGCAATCAGCCCCAGCATTTT.

This clonotype occurred a few times. The chain is built from TRBV5-5 and TRBJ2-7; 11 nucleotides align to TRBD2. The CDR3 is 15 amino acids. CDR1 and CDR2 (germline): SGHKS, YYEKEE (reference sequence). With V trimmed by 1 base and J by 4 bases, 4 bases remained unmatched. The CDR3 DNA follows: TGTGCCAGCAGCTTGCGGGCTAGCGGGGGGTACGAGCAGTACTTC. Protein: CASSLRASGGYEQYF.